Below, 31 T cell receptor beta chains from the same sample are listed, as sequenced in a study of cytomegalovirus exposure and HLA in healthy donors. 13 Jbeta primers and 60 Vbeta primers were used for the PCR. Measured with immunoSEQ multiplex PCR; TCRdb has only the in-frame clones, and not every one. The sample lists around 150,000 clones, around 75% occurring once. The sample taken for sequencing was PBMCs. These receptors originate from a middle-aged woman in good health and CMV-seropositive.

The chain is built from TRBV7-3 and TRBJ2-2; D is possibly TRBD1 (5 bases). CDR3 length: 16 residues. V was trimmed by 2 bases and J by 0 bases, leaving 10 bases between them. The V gene's germline CDR1 is SGHTA and CDR2 FQGTGA. CDR3 sequence reads: CASSLQPRANTGELFF. Written as DNA, the CDR3 is TGTGCCAGCAGCTTACAGCCCAGGGCGAACACCGGGGAGCTGTTTTTT. Combining the CDR3 with reference TRBV7-3 and TRBJ2-2 gives the whole variable domain GAGVSQTPSNKVTEKGKYVELRCDPISGHTALYWYRQSLGQGPEFLIYFQGTGAADDSGLPNDRFFAVRPEGSVSTLKIQRTERGDSAVYLCASSLQPRANTGELFFGEGSRLTVL.

The chain employs TRBV5-4 and TRBJ2-7; 9 bases are shared with TRBD1. Germline lookup yields CDR1 SGHNT and CDR2 YYREEE (reference sequence). V dropped 5 bases and J dropped 5; count of bases not matched to a gene: 11. The CDR3 consists of 15 residues. The CDR3 DNA is TGTGCCAGCAGAAAGACAGGGGGTGGGCTAGACGAGCAGTACTTC. Translation: CASRKTGGGLDEQYF.

The chain links TRBV5-4 to TRBJ2-1; the match to TRBD2 covers 7 bases. The CDR3 contains 18 residues. The ends lost 0 bases at V and 4 bases at J; junction bases unmatched: 13. Per the germline V gene, CDR1 is SGHNT and CDR2 is YYREEE (reference sequence). The CDR3 nucleotides are TGTGCCAGCAGCTTGGCACTAGCGCACAAGGCACCGTACAATGAGCAGTTCTTC. The encoded protein is CASSLALAHKAPYNEQFF.

DNA of the CDR3: TGTGCCAGCAACCCAGGGACTAGCGGGAGGTTGGTAGAGACCCAGTACTTC. It yields the protein CASNPGTSGRLVETQYF. The chain links TRBV2 to TRBJ2-5, with 15 bases that match TRBD2. Per the germline V gene, CDR1 is SNHLY and CDR2 is FYNNEI. The CDR3 extends over 17 amino acids. Trimming took 7 bases from V and 4 from J; bases not matched to a gene: 10. Looking up the rest from reference TRBV2 and TRBJ2-5 gives the full variable domain: EPEVTQTPSHQVTQMGQEVILRCVPISNHLYFYWYRQILGQKVEFLVSFYNNEISEKSEIFDDQFSVERPDGSNFTLKIRSTKLEDSAMYFCASNPGTSGRLVETQYFGPGTRLLVL.

CDR3 sequence reads: CASSFLTSGSPETQYF. The CDR3 DNA reads as TGTGCCAGCAGTTTTTTGACTAGCGGGAGTCCGGAGACCCAGTACTTC. This chain connects TRBV28 to TRBJ2-5; 12 bases are shared with TRBD2. The V gene's germline CDR1 is MDHEN and CDR2 SYDVKM. This CDR3 has 16 residues. With 3 bases clipped from V and 5 bases from J, the junction kept 7 bases outside the gene matches.

This rearrangement joins TRBV28 to TRBJ1-4; D is possibly TRBD1 (5 bases). CDR3 size: 12 residues. The V gene's germline CDR1 is MDHEN and CDR2 SYDVKM. Trimming cost V 5 bases and J 8 bases, with 9 bases left between them. In DNA form, the CDR3 reads TGTGCCAGCAGTCGGGGGAACGAAAAACTGTTTTTT. This encodes CASSRGNEKLFF.

The table lists this clone with a few counts. V usage is TRBV29-1 and J usage is TRBJ2-7, with D perhaps TRBD1 (6 bases). The germline V and J ends were trimmed by 7 bases and 3 bases, with 13 bases remaining between them. CDR3 length: 12 amino acids. CDR1 is SQVTM, CDR2 ANQGSEA, per germline. The CDR3 here is CSATGFNYEQYF. In nucleotides, the CDR3 is TGCAGCGCTACAGGGTTCAACTACGAGCAGTACTTC.

V gene TRBV5-6 combines with J gene TRBJ1-2; possible D gene TRBD1, 6 bases. V dropped 4 bases and J dropped 4 bases, with 14 bases sitting between them. In germline, CDR1 is SGHDT, CDR2 YYEEEE. CDR3 length equals 14 residues. The CDR3 region is CASSTAGTTYGYTF. CDR3 bases: TGTGCCAGCAGCACTGCAGGGACAACCTATGGCTACACCTTC.

A word on this clone: One end of the junction is discordant with germline, which a read error may explain. The rearrangement links TRBV7-7 to TRBJ1-1; D is unresolved. The germline CDR1 and CDR2 sequences are SSHAT and FNYEAQ (reference sequence). The CDR3 has 14 residues. The CDR3 is CASSPIPGRAEAFF. The DNA of the CDR3 is TGTGCTAGCAGCCCCATACCCGGGAGGGCTGAAGCTTTCTTT. The variable domain in full, with the rest retrieved from reference TRBV7-7 and TRBJ1-1, is GAGVSQSPRYKVTKRGQDVTLRCDPISSHATLYWYQQALGQGPEFLTYFNYEAQPDKSGLPSDRFSAERPEGSISTLTIQRTEQRDSAMYRCASSPIPGRAEAFFGQGTRLTVV.

The rearrangement joins TRBV19 to TRBJ2-3, with TRBD1 matching over 7 bases. Germline V lookup: CDR1 LNHDA, CDR2 SQIVND (reference sequence). Trimming at V came to 1 base and at J to 4 bases, leaving 8 bases not matched to a gene. The CDR3 is 16 amino acids. CDR3 in amino acids: CASSIVTGRGADTQYF. CDR3 nucleotide sequence: TGTGCCAGTAGTATAGTGACAGGGAGAGGGGCAGATACGCAGTATTTT.

There are a few counts of this clone. The chain is built from TRBV5-6 and TRBJ1-5; D might be TRBD1 (6 bases). Trimming pared 0 bases from V and 5 bases from J, leaving 15 bases between. This CDR3 spans 16 amino acids. Germline V lookup: CDR1 SGHDT, CDR2 YYEEEE. CDR3: CASSLGGWGPDQPQHF. The CDR3 bases are TGTGCCAGCAGCTTGGGGGGATGGGGGCCGGATCAGCCCCAGCATTTT.

A single count supports this clone. V and J are TRBV28 and TRBJ1-5; maybe TRBD1 (6 bases). CDR1 is MDHEN, CDR2 SYDVKM, per germline. The CDR3 length is 16 residues. V was shortened by 3 bases and J by 2 bases, with 14 bases between the two germline ends. In DNA form, the CDR3 reads TGTGCCAGCAGTTTGAACCTCAGGGGTCGCAATCAGCCCCAGCATTTT. Protein sequence: CASSLNLRGRNQPQHF.

This clone was found a few times. The genes are TRBV5-1 and TRBJ1-2; D remains unclear. The germline V gene encodes CDR1 SGHRS and CDR2 YFSETQ. The CDR3 consists of 14 residues. Trimming left V 5 bases short and J 8 bases short, with 19 bases between. The CDR3 region is CASSGHTSLWGYTF. Written as DNA, the CDR3 is TGCGCCAGCAGTGGCCACACCTCTTTATGGGGCTACACCTTC.

The chain links TRBV28 to TRBJ1-1; 9 bases match TRBD1. The V and J ends lost 7 bases and 4 bases, in that order; junction bases with no gene match: 7. Germline values: CDR1 MDHEN, CDR2 SYDVKM. There are 14 residues in the CDR3. The CDR3 coding sequence is TGTGCCAGCATAAGGCCGACAGGGGGCACTGAAGCTTTCTTT. Translation: CASIRPTGGTEAFF.

V usage is TRBV18 and J usage is TRBJ2-2; no clear D gene. Trimming cost V 6 bases and J 1 base, with 9 bases left between them. The CDR3 sequence is 14 residues long. Germline CDR1 and CDR2: KGHSH and LQKENI. The CDR3 reads CASSQNKNTGELFF. CDR3 coding DNA: TGTGCCAGCTCCCAAAACAAGAACACCGGGGAGCTGTTTTTT.

This CDR3 is CAIRGDSTQETQYF. In DNA form, the CDR3 reads TGTGCCATCAGGGGGGACAGTACCCAAGAGACCCAGTACTTC. The chain carries TRBV10-3 and TRBJ2-5, with 7 nucleotides matching TRBD1. V trimming: 6 bases; J trimming: 1 base; junction bases outside the gene matches: 5. Germline-derived CDR1 and CDR2 are ENHRY and SYGVKD. CDR3 length equals 14 residues.

The chain uses TRBV30 and TRBJ2-7, with 10 bases lining up with TRBD2. The CDR3 runs to 16 residues. Germline lookup yields CDR1 GTSNPN and CDR2 SVGIG (reference sequence). V was pared by 2 bases and J by 3 bases, with 10 bases of the junction left unmatched. The CDR3: CAWSLPLSGRIYEQYF. The CDR3 coding sequence is TGTGCCTGGAGTCTCCCTCTTAGCGGGAGGATCTACGAGCAGTACTTC.

The chain joins TRBV6-5 to TRBJ2-3; TRBD2 matches at 9 bases. V was clipped by 0 bases and J by 6 bases; unmatched bases: 7. The CDR3 runs to 16 residues. Germline CDR1 and CDR2: MNHEY and SVGAGI. CDR3 coding DNA: TGTGCCAGCAGTTACTCGGCGGGAGGGCCGAGGGATACGCAGTATTTT. It encodes CASSYSAGGPRDTQYF.

The V call is TRBV16, the J call TRBJ1-1; D remains unclear. The CDR3 sequence is 12 residues long. The V gene's germline CDR1 is KGHSY and CDR2 FQNENV. V was clipped by 0 bases and J by 10 bases, with 9 bases between them. The CDR3 nucleotides are TGTGCCAGCAGCCAATCAGGGAGTACAGCTTTCTTT. The encoded protein is CASSQSGSTAFF.

This rearrangement joins TRBV23-1 to TRBJ2-7; 11 bases are shared with TRBD1. TRBV23-1 is marked as an open reading frame, function uncertain. With V trimmed by 6 bases and J by 3 bases, 7 bases remained unmatched. This CDR3 region has 15 residues. The CDR3 reads CASSLGQGACYEQYF. For the CDR3, the DNA is TGCGCCAGCAGCCTAGGACAGGGGGCCTGCTACGAGCAGTACTTC.

The chain couples TRBV4-2 to TRBJ1-3; 9 bases align to TRBD1. CDR1 is LGHNA, CDR2 YNFKEQ, per germline. V lost 0 bases, J lost 8 bases, and 8 bases stayed unmatched. The CDR3 is 16 residues long. In nucleotides, the CDR3 is TGTGCCAGCAGCCAAGAGAGGACCGGACAGGGGTACACCATATATTTT. Encoded protein: CASSQERTGQGYTIYF.

The chain uses TRBV6-1 and TRBJ2-3; 8 nucleotides agree with TRBD1. The V segment lost 6 bases and the J segment 1 base; nucleotides outside the gene matches: 3. This CDR3 is 14 amino acids long. Germline V lookup: CDR1 MNHNS, CDR2 SASEGT. The CDR3 is CASSPRGRTDTQYF. The CDR3 DNA reads as TGTGCCAGCAGCCCCAGGGGGCGCACAGATACGCAGTATTTT.

The chain links TRBV11-2 to TRBJ2-2, with 8 bases that match TRBD2. After removal of 8 bases from V and 1 base from J, the junction contained 3 bases not matched to a gene. CDR1 is SGHAT, CDR2 FQNNGV, per germline. The CDR3 has 14 amino acids. CDR3 in amino acids: CASGLALNTGELFF. In nucleotides, the CDR3 is TGTGCCAGCGGACTAGCATTGAACACCGGGGAGCTGTTTTTT.

The rearrangement uses TRBV6-5 and TRBJ2-1, with a weak D call TRBD2 (6 bases). Germline V gives CDR1 MNHEY, CDR2 SVGAGI. This CDR3 spans 15 amino acids. Trimming shortened V by 4 bases and J by 5 bases, and 15 bases separated the two germline ends. DNA of the CDR3: TGTGCCAGCAGTTCTCCAAGTAGCGGACACAATGAGCAGTTCTTC. Protein product: CASSSPSSGHNEQFF.

This clone was counted between two and nine times. The chain uses TRBV9 and TRBJ1-5, with D tentatively TRBD1 (5 bases). The germline gives CDR1 SGDLS, CDR2 YYNGEE. The V end was cut by 3 bases, the J end by 2 bases, with 12 bases between. The CDR3 has 15 amino acids. DNA of the CDR3: TGTGCCAGCAGCGCCAGCCCGACAGGCAATCAGCCCCAGCATTTT. Translated, it gives CASSASPTGNQPQHF.

This sequence joins TRBV5-1 and TRBJ1-1; D perhaps matches TRBD1 (6 bases). CDR1 is SGHRS, CDR2 YFSETQ, per germline. V dropped 5 bases and J dropped 1 base, with 18 bases sitting between them. CDR3 size: 16 residues. CDR3 nucleotides: TGCGCCAGCAGGGCTTTCAGAGCAGGGGAGAACACTGAAGCTTTCTTT. The encoded protein is CASRAFRAGENTEAFF.

The V and J genes are TRBV15 and TRBJ1-5; D is uncertain. The germline V gene has CDR1 LNHNV and CDR2 YYDKDF (reference sequence). This CDR3 comprises 16 residues. V was shortened by 0 bases and J by 2 bases, with 11 bases between the two germline ends. Written as DNA, the CDR3 is TGTGCCACCAGCAGAGATAGAGGTATCGGCAATCAGCCCCAGCATTTT. It codes for CATSRDRGIGNQPQHF.

The chain combines TRBV19 with TRBJ1-2; D might be TRBD1 (5 bases). Germline assignment: CDR1 LNHDA and CDR2 SQIVND (reference sequence). This CDR3 comprises 13 residues. Trimming took off 5 bases at V and 6 bases at J, with 13 bases between the two ends. The CDR3 sequence: CASSPQGGDGYTF. For the CDR3, the DNA is TGTGCCAGTAGTCCCCAGGGAGGGGATGGCTACACCTTC.

In its sample, this clone was seen once. J is TRBJ1-1 and V is TRBV4-3, with TRBD1 as a possible D gene (5 bases). Germline V CDR1 and CDR2: LGHNA, YSLEER. V was clipped by 0 bases and J by 1 base, with 6 bases between them. The CDR3 runs 14 residues. The CDR3 spells CASSQETANTEAFF. Written as DNA, the CDR3 is TGCGCCAGCAGCCAAGAGACAGCGAACACTGAAGCTTTCTTT.

The rearrangement links TRBV6-1 to TRBJ2-1, with TRBD2 identical over 8 bases. V trimming: 3 bases; J trimming: 5 bases; junction bases outside the gene matches: 18. Germline CDR1 reads MNHNS; CDR2 reads SASEGT. CDR3 length: 19 residues. CDR3 in DNA: TGTGCCAGCAGTGATTGGTTCAGTAGGCTAGCGGGCCTAAACAATGAGCAGTTCTTC. Its translation: CASSDWFSRLAGLNNEQFF.

This clone was seen more than once but under ten times. The rearrangement links TRBV15 to TRBJ2-2, with TRBD2 identical over 14 bases. The trim removed 5 bases at V and 7 bases at J, leaving 3 bases unmatched. Germline-derived CDR1 and CDR2 are LNHNV and YYDKDF (reference sequence). The CDR3 is 15 residues long. CDR3 coding DNA: TGTGCCACCAGCGGACTAGCGGGAGGTGTCGGGGAGCTGTTTTTT. Its translation is CATSGLAGGVGELFF. Full variable domain (missing parts from reference TRBV15 and TRBJ2-2): DAMVIQNPRYQVTQFGKPVTLSCSQTLNHNVMYWYQQKSSQAPKLLFHYYDKDFNNEADTPDNFQSRRPNTSFCFLDIRSPGLGDTAMYLCATSGLAGGVGELFFGEGSRLTVL.